This entry features one T cell receptor beta chain sequence. Antigen unknown. 13 Jbeta primers and 60 Vbeta primers were used for the PCR. Original handling: A later analysis tallied tens of millions of unique TCR beta chains, around 11 million of them shared. Sequencing used immunoSEQ multiplex PCR; TCRdb keeps in-frame clones, though not all of them. That table supplies the V and J calls and clone size; D and trimming were determined from the DNA. This sample carries about 140,000 clones, 75% to 90% of them seen once, and the ten largest clones take 0.95% to 1.5%. The sample is drawn from a study of cytomegalovirus exposure and HLA in healthy donors. Whole-study context: Around 87 million unique TCRs, all from HLA-typed donors, were included in an early release of the data. Study-level results: Data from an earlier analysis indicated that most TCR beta V segments were productive either about 87% or about 30% of the time.

The sample comprised PBMCs. The receptor comes from a female donor in good health and CMV-seronegative.

In DNA form, the CDR3 reads TGTGCCAGCAGTGAAGCAGTGGGGCGTGTCTCCCAAGAGACCCAGTACTTC. Its translation: CASSEAVGRVSQETQYF. This sequence joins TRBV6-1 and TRBJ2-5, with a possible D match to TRBD1 (5 bases). CDR3 length equals 17 residues. Trimming removed 0 bases from V and 1 base from J, with 15 bases in between. Germline CDR1 is MNHNS and CDR2 is SASEGT.